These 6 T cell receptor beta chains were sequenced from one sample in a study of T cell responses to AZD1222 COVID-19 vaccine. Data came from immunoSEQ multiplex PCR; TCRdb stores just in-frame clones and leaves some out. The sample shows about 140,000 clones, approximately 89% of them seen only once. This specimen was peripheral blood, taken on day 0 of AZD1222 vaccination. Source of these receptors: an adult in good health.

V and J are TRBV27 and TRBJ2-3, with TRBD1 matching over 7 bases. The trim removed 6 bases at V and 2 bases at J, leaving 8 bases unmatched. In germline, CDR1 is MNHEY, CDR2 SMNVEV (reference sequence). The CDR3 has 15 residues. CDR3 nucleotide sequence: TGTGCCAGCAGACCTAGACAGGGCCCCACAGATACGCAGTATTTT. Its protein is CASRPRQGPTDTQYF.

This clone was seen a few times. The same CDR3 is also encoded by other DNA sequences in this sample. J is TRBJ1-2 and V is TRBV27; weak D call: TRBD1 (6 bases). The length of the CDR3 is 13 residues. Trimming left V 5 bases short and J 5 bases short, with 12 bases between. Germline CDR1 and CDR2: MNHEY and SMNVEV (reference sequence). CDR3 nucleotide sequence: TGTGCCAGCAGTCTATTTAGGGGGTATGGCTACACCTTC. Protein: CASSLFRGYGYTF.

The CDR3 loop reads CASSPGTGRRRWSPLHF. As DNA, the CDR3 is TGTGCCAGCAGCCCCGGGACAGGGAGGAGGCGCTGGTCACCCCTCCACTTT. The chain is built from TRBV11-2 and TRBJ1-6, with 9 bases fitting TRBD1. The germline CDR1 and CDR2 sequences are SGHAT and FQNNGV. Trimming removed 5 bases from V and 10 bases from J; junction bases left unmatched: 15. The CDR3 contains 17 residues. The variable domain in full, with the rest retrieved from reference TRBV11-2 and TRBJ1-6, is EAGVAQSPRYKIIEKRQSVAFWCNPISGHATLYWYQQILGQGPKLLIQFQNNGVVDDSQLPKDRFSAERLKGVDSTLKIQPAKLEDSAVYLCASSPGTGRRRWSPLHFGNGTRLTVT.

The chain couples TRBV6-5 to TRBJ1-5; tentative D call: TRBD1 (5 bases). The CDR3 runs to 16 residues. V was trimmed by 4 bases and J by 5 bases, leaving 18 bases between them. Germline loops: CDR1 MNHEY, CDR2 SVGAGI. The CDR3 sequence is CASSSFWQGGDQPQHF. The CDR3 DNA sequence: TGTGCCAGCAGTTCCTTTTGGCAGGGAGGGGATCAGCCCCAGCATTTT.

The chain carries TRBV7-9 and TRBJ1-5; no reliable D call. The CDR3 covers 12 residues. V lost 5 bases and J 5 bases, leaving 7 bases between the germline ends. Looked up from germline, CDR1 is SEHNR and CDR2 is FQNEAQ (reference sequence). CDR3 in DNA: TGTGCCAGCAGCGGGGTGGATCAGCCCCAGCATTTT. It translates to CASSGVDQPQHF.

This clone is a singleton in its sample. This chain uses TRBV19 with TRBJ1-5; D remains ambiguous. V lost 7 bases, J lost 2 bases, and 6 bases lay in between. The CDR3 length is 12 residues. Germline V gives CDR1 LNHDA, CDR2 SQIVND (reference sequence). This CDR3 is CASMEGNQPQHF. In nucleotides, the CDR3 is TGTGCCAGTATGGAGGGCAATCAGCCCCAGCATTTT.